Following are 8 T cell receptor beta chains from one sample sequenced in a study of cytotoxic CD8 clonotypes in ibrutinib-treated CLL (dated by TCRdb to the early 2020s). The time point label here, explained by the study, means: progressive disease on ibrutinib. The library came from the immunoSEQ multiplex PCR assay. TCRdb mirrors the immuneACCESS table, restricted to in-frame sequences. Some clones are absent from its copies; in checked studies, under half trace to an unresolved V gene, and the reason for the others is unknown. The sample records nearly 300,000 clones, approximately 79% of which are singletons. The ten largest clones take up 5.6% of the sample. The sample consisted of PBMCs, taken at disease progression, from a patient treated with ibrutinib. The receptor source for this set is a human donor with chronic lymphocytic leukemia.

The rearrangement uses TRBV2 and TRBJ2-7; no clear D. Germline V gives CDR1 SNHLY, CDR2 FYNNEI. CDR3 length equals 16 residues. V was shortened by 10 bases and J by 4 bases, with 26 bases between the two germline ends. In nucleotides, the CDR3 is TGTGCCAACCTCCGGGCCCTCCCTGCGCCCACGTACGAGCAGTACTTC. This encodes CANLRALPAPTYEQYF.

The rearrangement uses TRBV27 and TRBJ2-7; D tentatively reads TRBD1 or TRBD2 (5 bases each). The germline V gene encodes CDR1 MNHEY and CDR2 SMNVEV (reference sequence). Trimming removed 0 bases from V and 2 bases from J, with 11 bases in between. The CDR3 sequence is 15 residues long. The CDR3 is CASSLSVQGPYEQYF. The CDR3 DNA sequence: TGTGCCAGCAGTTTATCGGTGCAGGGACCCTACGAGCAGTACTTC.

The chain recombines TRBV5-1 with TRBJ2-3, with TRBD2 identical over 10 bases. The CDR3 extends over 15 amino acids. V was pared by 3 bases and J by 1 base, with 2 bases of the junction left unmatched. Per the germline V gene, CDR1 is SGHRS and CDR2 is YFSETQ. CDR3 in DNA: TGCGCCAGCAGCTCTGGACTAGCGGGCACAGATACGCAGTATTTT. Protein product: CASSSGLAGTDTQYF.

The V and J genes are TRBV29-1 and TRBJ2-3; D gene uncertain. The CDR3 has 11 residues. CDR1 and CDR2 from the germline V gene are SQVTM and ANQGSEA. V shed 4 bases and J shed 8 bases, with 10 bases lying between them. In nucleotides, the CDR3 is TGCAGCGTTGCAACTGGTCTTACGCAGTATTTT. Amino acid sequence: CSVATGLTQYF.

There are a few counts of this clone. This chain joins TRBV5-1 and TRBJ2-7; 12 nucleotides agree with TRBD1. The germline CDR1 and CDR2 sequences are SGHRS and YFSETQ. This CDR3 is 17 amino acids long. The ends lost 3 bases at V and 6 bases at J; junction bases unmatched: 13. The chain's CDR3 is CASSYAPPGQGAAEQYF. Written as DNA, the CDR3 is TGCGCCAGCAGCTACGCTCCGCCGGGACAGGGGGCAGCCGAGCAGTACTTC.

The J gene is TRBJ1-2, the V gene TRBV29-1; D remains ambiguous. CDR3 length: 11 residues. Germline V gives CDR1 SQVTM, CDR2 ANQGSEA. V was trimmed by 7 bases and J by 8 bases, leaving 14 bases between them. The CDR3 region is CSGRTTRGYTF. The CDR3 DNA is TGCAGCGGGAGGACGACCCGGGGCTACACCTTC.

In DNA, the CDR3 is TGTGCCAGCAGCTTAGACTCAATCGGTGGCACCGGGGAGCTGTTTTTT. It encodes CASSLDSIGGTGELFF. This chain uses TRBV11-3 with TRBJ2-2; no reliable D call. Germline-derived CDR1 and CDR2 are SGHNT and YENEEA. The germline V and J ends were trimmed by 0 bases and 4 bases, with 12 bases remaining between them. This CDR3 has 16 amino acids.

The sample holds a few counts of this clone. The gene calls are TRBV18 and TRBJ1-6, with TRBD1 identical over 10 bases. V lost 3 bases to trimming and J lost 5 bases; unmatched junction nucleotides: 1. This CDR3 has 15 residues. The germline V gene has CDR1 KGHSH and CDR2 LQKENI. The CDR3 DNA is TGTGCCAGCTCACCGACAGGGGGCAATAATTCACCCCTCCACTTT. It is translated as CASSPTGGNNSPLHF.